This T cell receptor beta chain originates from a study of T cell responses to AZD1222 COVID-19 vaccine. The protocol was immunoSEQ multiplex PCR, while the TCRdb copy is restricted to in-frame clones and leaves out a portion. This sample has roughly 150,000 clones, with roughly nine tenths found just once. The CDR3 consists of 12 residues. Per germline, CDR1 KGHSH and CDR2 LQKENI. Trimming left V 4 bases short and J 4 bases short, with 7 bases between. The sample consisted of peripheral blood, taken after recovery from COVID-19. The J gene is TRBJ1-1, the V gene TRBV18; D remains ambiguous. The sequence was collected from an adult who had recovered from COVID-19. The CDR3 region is CASSLAATEAFF. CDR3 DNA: TGTGCCAGCTCACTCGCGGCCACTGAAGCTTTCTTT. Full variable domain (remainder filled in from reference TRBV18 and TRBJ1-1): NAGVMQNPRHLVRRRGQEARLRCSPMKGHSHVYWYRQLPEEGLKFMVYLQKENIIDESGMPKERFSAEFPKEGPSILRIQQVVRGDSAAYFCASSLAATEAFFGQGTRLTVV.